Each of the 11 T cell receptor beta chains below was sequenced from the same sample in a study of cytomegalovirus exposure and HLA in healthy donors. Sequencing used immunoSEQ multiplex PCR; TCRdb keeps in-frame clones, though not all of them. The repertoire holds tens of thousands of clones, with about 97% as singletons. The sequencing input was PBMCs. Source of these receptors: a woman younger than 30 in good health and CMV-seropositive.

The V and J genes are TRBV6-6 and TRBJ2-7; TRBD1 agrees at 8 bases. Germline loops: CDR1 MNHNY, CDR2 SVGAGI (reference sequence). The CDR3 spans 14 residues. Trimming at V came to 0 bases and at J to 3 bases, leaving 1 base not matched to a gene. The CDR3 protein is CASSYSGQDYEQYF. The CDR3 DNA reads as TGTGCCAGCAGTTACTCGGGACAGGACTACGAGCAGTACTTC.

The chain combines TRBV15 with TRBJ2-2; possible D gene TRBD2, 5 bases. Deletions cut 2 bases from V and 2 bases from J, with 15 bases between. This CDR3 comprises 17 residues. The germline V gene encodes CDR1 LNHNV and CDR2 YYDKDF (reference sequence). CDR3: CATSRPGFSLNTGELFF. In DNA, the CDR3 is TGTGCCACCAGCAGACCGGGATTCTCTTTAAACACCGGGGAGCTGTTTTTT.

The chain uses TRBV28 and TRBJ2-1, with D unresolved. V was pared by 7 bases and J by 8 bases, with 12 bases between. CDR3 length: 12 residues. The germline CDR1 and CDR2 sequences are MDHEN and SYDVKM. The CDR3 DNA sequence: TGTGCCAGCACCGAGGTATCGGATGAGCAGTTCTTC. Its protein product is CASTEVSDEQFF.

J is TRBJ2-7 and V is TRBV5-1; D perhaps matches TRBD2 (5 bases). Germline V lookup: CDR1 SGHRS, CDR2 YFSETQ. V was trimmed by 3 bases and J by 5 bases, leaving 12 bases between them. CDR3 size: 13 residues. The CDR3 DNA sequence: TGCGCCAGCAGCTGGGGAGAAAGGGACGAGCAGTACTTC. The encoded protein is CASSWGERDEQYF.

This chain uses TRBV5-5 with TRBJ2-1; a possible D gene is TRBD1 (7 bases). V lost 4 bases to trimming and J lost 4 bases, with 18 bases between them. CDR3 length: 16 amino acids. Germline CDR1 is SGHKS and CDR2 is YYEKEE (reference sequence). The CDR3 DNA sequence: TGTGCCAGCAGCGGGAGGACAGGCACCCAGTACAATGAGCAGTTCTTC. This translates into CASSGRTGTQYNEQFF.

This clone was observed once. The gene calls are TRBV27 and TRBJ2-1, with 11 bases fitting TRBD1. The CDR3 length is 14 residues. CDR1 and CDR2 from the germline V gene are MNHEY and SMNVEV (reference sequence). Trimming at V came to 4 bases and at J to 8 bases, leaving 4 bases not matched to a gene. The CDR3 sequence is CASSSWTGGDEQFF. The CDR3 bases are TGTGCCAGCAGTTCCTGGACAGGGGGCGATGAGCAGTTCTTC.

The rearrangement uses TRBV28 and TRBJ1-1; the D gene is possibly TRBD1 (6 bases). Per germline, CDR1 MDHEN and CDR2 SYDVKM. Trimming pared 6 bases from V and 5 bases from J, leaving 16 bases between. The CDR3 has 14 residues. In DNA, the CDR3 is TGTGCCAGCAGCTCCATCGGGGGGCGGACTGAAGCTTTCTTT. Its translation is CASSSIGGRTEAFF.

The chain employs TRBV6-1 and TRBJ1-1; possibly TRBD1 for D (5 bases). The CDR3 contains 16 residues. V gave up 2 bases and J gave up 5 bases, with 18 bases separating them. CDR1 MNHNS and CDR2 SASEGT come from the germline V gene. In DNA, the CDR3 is TGTGCCAGCAGTGAATTCCCCGGACACCCAAGGACTGAAGCTTTCTTT. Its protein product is CASSEFPGHPRTEAFF.

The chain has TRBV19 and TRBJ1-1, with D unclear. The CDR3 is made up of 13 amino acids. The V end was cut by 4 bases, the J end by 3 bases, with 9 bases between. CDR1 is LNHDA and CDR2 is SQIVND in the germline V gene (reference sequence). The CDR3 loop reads CASSSSGDTEAFF. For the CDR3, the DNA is TGTGCCAGTAGTAGTTCGGGAGACACTGAAGCTTTCTTT.

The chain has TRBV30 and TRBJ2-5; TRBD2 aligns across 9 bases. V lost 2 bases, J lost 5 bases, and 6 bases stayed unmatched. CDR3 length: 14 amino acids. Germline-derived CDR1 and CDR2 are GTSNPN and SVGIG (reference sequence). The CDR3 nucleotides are TGTGCCTGGAGTCCCCCCGGACTAGCGGAGACCCAGTACTTC. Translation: CAWSPPGLAETQYF.

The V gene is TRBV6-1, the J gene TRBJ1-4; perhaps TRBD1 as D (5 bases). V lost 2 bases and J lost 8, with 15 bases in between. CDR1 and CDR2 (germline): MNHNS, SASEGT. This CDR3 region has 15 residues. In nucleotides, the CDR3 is TGTGCCAGCAGTGAATTGGGGGGGTCGCCGGAAAAACTGTTTTTT. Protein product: CASSELGGSPEKLFF.